Below, 5 T cell receptor beta chains from the same sample are listed, as sequenced in a study of T cell therapy after organ transplantation. The protocol was immunoSEQ multiplex PCR, while the TCRdb copy is restricted to in-frame clones and leaves out a portion. The sample holds over 45,000 clones; 94% are singletons and the top ten take over 2.5%. Their specific antigens are unknown. The material sequenced was CD8+ T cells from blood, taken before autologous CMV-specific T cell therapy. The receptor source for this set is a human patient who had received a solid organ transplant and had CMV disease.

The chain recombines TRBV4-3 with TRBJ2-2, with TRBD1 matching over 8 bases. Germline V gene sequence: CDR1 LGHNA, CDR2 YSLEER. The ends lost 1 base at V and 4 bases at J; junction bases unmatched: 2. The CDR3 sequence is 15 residues long. CDR3 DNA: TGCGCCAGCAGCCAAGGGACAGGGCGCACCGGGGAGCTGTTTTTT. Translating gives CASSQGTGRTGELFF.

The DNA of the CDR3 is TGTGCCAGCAGCTTGGTGGCTGGTGGGGGATTGATGAACACTGAAGCTTTCTTT. It yields the protein CASSLVAGGGLMNTEAFF. The chain joins TRBV7-2 to TRBJ1-1; tentatively, D is TRBD1 (5 bases). Germline V gene sequence: CDR1 SGHTA, CDR2 FQGNSA. With 3 bases removed from V and 0 bases from J, the gap between germline ends came to 20 bases. CDR3 size: 18 residues.

This sequence joins TRBV2 and TRBJ2-7; no definite D call. Looked up from germline, CDR1 is SNHLY and CDR2 is FYNNEI. With 9 bases removed from V and 4 bases from J, the gap between germline ends came to 13 bases. The CDR3 is made up of 12 amino acids. The CDR3 sequence: CASRPEIYEQYF. The CDR3 bases are TGTGCCAGTCGGCCAGAAATATACGAGCAGTACTTC.

The chain combines TRBV27 with TRBJ2-7, with D perhaps matching TRBD1 or TRBD2 (5 bases each). The germline gives CDR1 MNHEY, CDR2 SMNVEV (reference sequence). V dropped 6 bases and J dropped 3 bases, with 18 bases sitting between them. The CDR3 has 15 residues. The CDR3 protein is CASSVTGTHDYEQYF. CDR3 bases: TGTGCCAGCAGCGTAACCGGGACCCACGACTACGAGCAGTACTTC.

The V call is TRBV6-6, the J call TRBJ1-4, with 9 bases aligning to TRBD1. The CDR3 loop spans 15 amino acids. Looked up from germline, CDR1 is MNHNY and CDR2 is SVGAGI (reference sequence). With 6 bases clipped from V and 5 bases from J, the junction kept 7 bases outside the gene matches. CDR3 sequence: CASSHLTGGNEKLFF. CDR3 bases: TGTGCCAGCAGCCATTTGACAGGGGGGAATGAAAAACTGTTTTTT.